This TCR beta chain is from a study of lung T cells in sarcoidosis with Löfgren's syndrome. Study at large: CD4+ T cells build up in sarcoidosis bronchoalveolar lavage fluid.

In its sample, this clonotype is large (0.1 to 1%). TCRdb recomputed calls from the reads with MiXCR, one row per CDR3 protein. The sample has fewer than 500 distinct CDR3 sequences, around 22% seen once. This sequence was found in a human donor with sarcoidosis (Löfgren's syndrome or another form), or a control subject (not recorded which). The sample taken for sequencing was CD4+ T cells from bronchoalveolar lavage.

The CDR3 DNA reads as TGCGCCAGCAGCTTGAGGGGAGGGAACACTGAAGCTTTCTTT. Translated: CASSLRGGNTEAFF. V and J are TRBV5-1 and TRBJ1-1; D is possibly TRBD1 (5 bases). Germline assignment: CDR1 SGHRS and CDR2 YFSETQ. The CDR3 runs to 14 residues. Trimming pared 1 base from V and 1 base from J, leaving 8 bases between.